This T cell receptor (beta chain) is drawn from a study of shared clonotypes between healthy human individuals. Study results and caveats: About 5.2% was the fraction of naive CD4 clonotypes found shared across four donors.

Remarks on this clone: Its antigen is unknown.

CD45RO negativity and positive selection for CCR7 defined naive CD8 cells, a population that excluded terminally differentiated effector memory CD45RA+ cells. Each donor was a Caucasian adult residing in Nashville, Tennessee. This CDR3 spans 17 amino acids. Trimming shortened V by 0 bases and J by 1 base, and 15 bases separated the two germline ends. CDR1 and CDR2 (germline): MNHNS, SASEGT. Every subset had its genomic DNA shared out evenly among several immunoSEQ plates. Original processing notes: ImmunoSEQ output lacked quality scores and full-length reads, limiting matched filtering. The protocol was immunoSEQ multiplex PCR, while the TCRdb copy is restricted to in-frame clones and leaves out a portion. V, J and clone size are those of that table, while D and trimming were read from the DNA. This sample carries approximately 1.9 million clones, around 93% of them seen once, and the ten largest clones take about 1.7%.

Input material: naive CD8+ T cells from PBMCs. This clonotype was obtained from a man aged 18-30 years in good health. Some clones in this sample may be carry-over from other donors' samples. The chain carries TRBV6-1 and TRBJ1-1, with a weak D call TRBD1 (5 bases). CDR3 region: CASSEAQAGPGNTEAFF. The CDR3 DNA reads TGTGCCAGCAGTGAAGCGCAGGCAGGGCCCGGGAACACTGAAGCTTTCTTT.